These 8 T cell receptor beta chains originate from one sample sequenced in a study of blood T cell repertoires in COVID-19. Assay: immunoSEQ multiplex PCR; the TCRdb copy retains only in-frame clones and omits some. The sample records 110,000 to 150,000 clones, over 75% being singletons. Sequencing input: peripheral blood. All receptors come from a woman in her sixties or seventies with active COVID-19.

V gene TRBV28 combines with J gene TRBJ1-3; tentative D call: TRBD1 (6 bases). Looked up from germline, CDR1 is MDHEN and CDR2 is SYDVKM. The ends were cut back, 2 bases at V and 4 bases at J, with 15 bases in the middle. This CDR3 region has 16 residues. The CDR3 nucleotides read TGTGCCAGCAGTTTAGTGCAGGGGACGGGAGGAAACACCATATATTTT. Encoded protein: CASSLVQGTGGNTIYF.

This chain joins TRBV29-1 and TRBJ1-4, with D possibly TRBD1 on 6 matching bases. Germline V CDR1 and CDR2: SQVTM, ANQGSEA. This CDR3 is built from 14 residues. Trimming left V 8 bases short and J 0 bases short, with 13 bases between. The CDR3 loop is CSTRDTATNEKLFF. CDR3 nucleotides: TGCAGCACCCGGGACACCGCAACTAATGAAAAACTGTTTTTT.

The rearrangement joins TRBV10-2 to TRBJ1-5; D is possibly TRBD1 (5 bases). Per the germline V gene, CDR1 is WSHSY and CDR2 is SAAADI. This CDR3 contains 18 residues. The V end was cut by 2 bases, the J end by 2 bases, with 19 bases between. The CDR3 spells CASSERGRHTGGNQPQHF. For the CDR3, the DNA is TGCGCCAGCAGTGAGAGGGGCCGACATACCGGTGGCAATCAGCCCCAGCATTTT.

This chain connects TRBV18 to TRBJ1-3; D remains ambiguous. Germline V gene lookup returns CDR1 KGHSH and CDR2 LQKENI. There are 16 residues in the CDR3. The V end was cut by 2 bases, the J end by 0 bases, with 11 bases between. The CDR3 protein is CASSPVIDSSGNTIYF. The CDR3 bases are TGTGCCAGCTCACCAGTCATCGATAGCTCTGGAAACACCATATATTTT.

This chain connects TRBV7-9 to TRBJ2-1; 7 positions agree with TRBD2. This CDR3 is built from 19 residues. The ends lost 5 bases at V and 0 bases at J; junction bases unmatched: 16. Germline V gene lookup returns CDR1 SEHNR and CDR2 FQNEAQ (reference sequence). CDR3: CASSPAGTRTESSYNEQFF. As DNA, the CDR3 is TGTGCCAGCAGCCCAGCGGGAACTCGGACGGAAAGCTCCTACAATGAGCAGTTCTTC.

This clone was seen only once. The rearrangement joins TRBV21-1 to TRBJ1-5; the D call in the table, TRBD1, was not verified against the DNA. TRBV21-1 is a pseudogene segment. This CDR3 has 16 amino acids. The CDR3 DNA reads as TGTGCCAGCAGCTGCGATGGACAGGACTCCAATCAGCCCCAGCATTTT. Translation gives CASSCDGQDSNQPQHF.

This chain uses TRBV6-1 with TRBJ2-1; 8 nucleotides match TRBD2. The germline V gene encodes CDR1 MNHNS and CDR2 SASEGT. The CDR3 covers 14 residues. Trimming removed 3 bases from V and 8 bases from J; junction bases left unmatched: 6. This CDR3 is CASSEGLVGYEQFF. The CDR3, as DNA: TGTGCCAGCAGTGAGGGACTAGTAGGCTATGAGCAGTTCTTC.

The rearrangement uses TRBV19 and TRBJ2-5; 8 bases agree with TRBD1. Germline-derived CDR1 and CDR2 are LNHDA and SQIVND (reference sequence). The J segment lost 3 bases and the V segment lost 4 bases, leaving 7 bases of the junction unmatched. This CDR3 is 15 amino acids long. CDR3 amino acids: CASSTPGQAEETQYF. The CDR3 DNA reads as TGTGCCAGTAGTACTCCGGGACAGGCAGAAGAGACCCAGTACTTC.